This T cell receptor (beta chain) was sequenced during a study of T cell repertoires in cytomegalovirus infection. On the study more broadly: Well-studied HLA-B-restricted epitopes and recently identified HLA-C-restricted epitopes of CMV were both used in the study. Both a matching HLA type and CMV infection were indicated by public TCR beta signatures. Notes on the study in general: The study identified carriers of CMV plus the relevant HLA from cumulative public TCR beta family frequency.

Remarks on this clonotype: Its antigen is not known.

From the reads, TCRdb called clonotypes with MiXCR, one entry per CDR3 protein. The sample records roughly 990,000 distinct CDR3 sequences, around 30% being singletons. Losses at the gene ends were 6 bases for V and 8 bases for J; bases not matched to a gene: 11. From germline, CDR1 is SGHTA and CDR2 FQGNSA. The CDR3 is 14 residues long. This chain connects TRBV7-2 to TRBJ1-2; 8 bases fit TRBD1. Sequences were derived from cultured CD8+ T cells from PBMCs, sampled from culture after CMV antigen stimulation. This TCR was sampled from a human donor in good health (CMV status not recorded). Some clones in this sample may be carry-over from other donors' samples. The CDR3 DNA reads as TGTGCCAGCAGAGGGGGGACAGGCTCCGGAGGCTACACCTTC. It yields the protein CASRGGTGSGGYTF.